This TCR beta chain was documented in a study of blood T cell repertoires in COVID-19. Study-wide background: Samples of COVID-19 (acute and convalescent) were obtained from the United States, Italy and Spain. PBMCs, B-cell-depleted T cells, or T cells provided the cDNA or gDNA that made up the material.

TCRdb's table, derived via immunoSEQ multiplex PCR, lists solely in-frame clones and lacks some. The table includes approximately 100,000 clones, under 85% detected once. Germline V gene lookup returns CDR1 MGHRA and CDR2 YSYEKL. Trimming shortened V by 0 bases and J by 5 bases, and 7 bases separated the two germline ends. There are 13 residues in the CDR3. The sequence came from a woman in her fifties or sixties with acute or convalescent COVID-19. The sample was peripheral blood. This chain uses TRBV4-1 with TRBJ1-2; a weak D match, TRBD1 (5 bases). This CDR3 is CASSQDRGYGYTF. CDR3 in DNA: TGCGCCAGCAGCCAAGATCGGGGGTATGGCTACACCTTC.